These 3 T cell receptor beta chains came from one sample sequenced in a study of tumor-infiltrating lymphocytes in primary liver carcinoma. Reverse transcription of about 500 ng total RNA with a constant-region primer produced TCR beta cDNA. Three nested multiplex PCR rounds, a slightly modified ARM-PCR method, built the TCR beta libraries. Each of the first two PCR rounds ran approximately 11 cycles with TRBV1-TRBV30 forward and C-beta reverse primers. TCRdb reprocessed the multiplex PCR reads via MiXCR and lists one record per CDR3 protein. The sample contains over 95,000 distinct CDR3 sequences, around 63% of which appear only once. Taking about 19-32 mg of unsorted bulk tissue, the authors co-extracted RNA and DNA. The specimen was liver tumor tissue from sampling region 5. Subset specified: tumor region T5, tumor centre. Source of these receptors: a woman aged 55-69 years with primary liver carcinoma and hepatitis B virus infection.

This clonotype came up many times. The chain's CDR3 is CASSSGLAGASEQFF. CDR3 sequence (DNA): TGTGCCAGCAGTTCCGGGCTAGCGGGAGCATCTGAGCAGTTCTTC. J is TRBJ2-1 and V is TRBV6-5; the match to TRBD2 covers 10 bases. This CDR3 spans 15 amino acids. With V trimmed by 4 bases and J by 9 bases, 9 bases remained unmatched. From germline, CDR1 is MNHEY and CDR2 SVGAGI.

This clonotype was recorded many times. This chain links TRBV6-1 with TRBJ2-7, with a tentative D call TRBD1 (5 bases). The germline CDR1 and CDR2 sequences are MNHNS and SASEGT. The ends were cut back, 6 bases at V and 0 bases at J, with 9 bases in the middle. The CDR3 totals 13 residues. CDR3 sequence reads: CASSVGDSYEQYF. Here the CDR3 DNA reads TGTGCCAGCAGCGTAGGGGACTCCTACGAGCAGTACTTC.

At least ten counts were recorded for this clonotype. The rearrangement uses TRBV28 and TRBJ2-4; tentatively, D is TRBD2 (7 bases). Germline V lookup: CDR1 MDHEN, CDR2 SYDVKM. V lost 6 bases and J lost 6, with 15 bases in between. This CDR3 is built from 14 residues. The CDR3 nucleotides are TGTGCCAGCAGAAAGGGGGGGTCGGGAAACATTCAGTACTTC. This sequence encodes CASRKGGSGNIQYF. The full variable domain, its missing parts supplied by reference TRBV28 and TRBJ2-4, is DVKVTQSSRYLVKRTGEKVFLECVQDMDHENMFWYRQDPGLGLRLIYFSYDVKMKEKGDIPEGYSVSREKKERFSLILESASTNQTSMYLCASRKGGSGNIQYFGAGTRLSVL.